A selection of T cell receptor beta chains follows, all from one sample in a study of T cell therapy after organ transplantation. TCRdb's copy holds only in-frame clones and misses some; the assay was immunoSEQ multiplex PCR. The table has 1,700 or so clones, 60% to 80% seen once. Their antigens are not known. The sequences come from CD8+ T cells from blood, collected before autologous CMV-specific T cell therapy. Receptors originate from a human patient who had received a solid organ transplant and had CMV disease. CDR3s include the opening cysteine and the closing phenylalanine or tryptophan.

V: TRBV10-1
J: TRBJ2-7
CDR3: CASSEHPGQFWSEQYF

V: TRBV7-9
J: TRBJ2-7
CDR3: CASSLGGLAGVYEQYF

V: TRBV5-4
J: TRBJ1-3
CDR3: CASSLEPDIGNTIYF

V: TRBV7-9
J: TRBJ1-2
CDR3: CASSASYGYTF

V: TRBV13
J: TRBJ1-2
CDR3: CASSPAGGNYGYTF

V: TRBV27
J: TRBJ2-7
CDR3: CASRGSSYEQYF

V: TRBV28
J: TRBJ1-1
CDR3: CASSLTEGSTEAFF

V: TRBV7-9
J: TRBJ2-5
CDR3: CASEGWRETQYF

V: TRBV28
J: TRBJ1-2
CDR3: CASSRQGAYGYTF

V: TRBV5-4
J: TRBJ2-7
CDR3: CASSLRDKPYEQYF

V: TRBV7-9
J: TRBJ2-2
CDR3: CASSLAVVRGAGELFF

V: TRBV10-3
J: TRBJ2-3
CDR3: CAIRETSGTDTQYF

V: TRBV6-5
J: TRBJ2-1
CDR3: CASSPGHYNEQFF

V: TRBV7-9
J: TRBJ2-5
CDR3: CASSLRVGETQYF

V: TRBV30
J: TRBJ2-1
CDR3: CAWSVGTGEHNEQFF

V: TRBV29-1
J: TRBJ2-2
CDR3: CSVGGRGTGELFF

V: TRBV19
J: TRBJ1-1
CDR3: CATHINTEAFF

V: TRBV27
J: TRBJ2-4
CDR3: CASSLKGLDIQYF

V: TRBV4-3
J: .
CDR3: CASSQDLREQYF

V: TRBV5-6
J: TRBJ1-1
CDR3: CASSLIRDVNTEAFF

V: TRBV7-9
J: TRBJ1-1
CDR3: CASSVGGGLGTEAFF

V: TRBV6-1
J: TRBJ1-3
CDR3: CASSPTGAGNTIYF

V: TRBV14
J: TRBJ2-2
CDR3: CASSDHGQVPGELFF

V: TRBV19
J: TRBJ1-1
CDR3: CASIPTWNTEAFF

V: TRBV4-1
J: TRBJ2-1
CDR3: CASSQELGVQLYEQFF

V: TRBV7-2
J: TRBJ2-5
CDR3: CASSLGFGGYTQETQYF

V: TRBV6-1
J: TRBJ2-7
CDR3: CASSESFVAGGSYEQYF

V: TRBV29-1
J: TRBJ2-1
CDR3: CSVEDLARGLLNEQFF

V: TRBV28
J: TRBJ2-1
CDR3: CASSLSGTRLNEQFF

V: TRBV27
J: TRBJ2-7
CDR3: CASAVGGGPYEQYF

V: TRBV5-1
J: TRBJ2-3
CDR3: CASSPFRDTQYF

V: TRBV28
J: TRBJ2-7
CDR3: CASSPFRDKYF

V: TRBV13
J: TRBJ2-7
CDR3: CASSSWGSGYEQYF

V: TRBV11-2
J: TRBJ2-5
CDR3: CASSSYLYLGQGRETQYF

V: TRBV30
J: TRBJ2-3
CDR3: CAWSVGGGQDTQYF

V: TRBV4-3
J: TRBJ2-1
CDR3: CASSQDSGSVYNEQFF

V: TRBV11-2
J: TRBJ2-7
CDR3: CASSPNRGPSYEQYF

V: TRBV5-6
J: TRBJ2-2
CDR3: CASSLGNTGELFF

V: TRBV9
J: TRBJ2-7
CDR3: CASSVGTGPEQYF

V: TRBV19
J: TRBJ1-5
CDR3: CASSTGSQPQHF